This T cell receptor (beta chain) was sequenced in a study of regulatory T cells in long-lasting Graves disease. Germline CDR1 is MNHNS and CDR2 is SASEGT. Between the trimmed V and J ends, which lost 5 bases and 4 bases, there was a span of 11 bases. The CDR3 sequence is 13 residues long. The time point: persistent/refractory GD, antithyroid drugs over 5 years with positive TRAb. With RNA extracted from PBMCs as input, the TCR library was made. The table lists this clonotype with many counts. Investigators prepared the TCR beta libraries by applying iRepertoire HTBI primers and Arm-PCR of CDR3 regions. TCRdb ran MiXCR on the multiplex PCR reads and lists one entry per CDR3 protein. The sample shows approximately 400,000 distinct CDR3 sequences, roughly 20% of them seen only once.

Sequencing was performed on peripheral blood mononuclear cells (PBMCs), taken when the disease was refractory, from a patient treated with antithyroid drugs. The TCR comes from a female donor with Graves disease. The V and J genes are TRBV6-1 and TRBJ1-1; no reliable D call. CDR3 nucleotides: TGTGCCAGCAGTACTTTAGTAGGCACTGAAGCTTTCTTT. It encodes CASSTLVGTEAFF.